The 17 T cell receptor beta chains given below trace back to one sample, sequenced in a study of regulatory T cells in long-lasting Graves disease. To make TCR beta libraries, researchers used iRepertoire HTBI primers and Arm-PCR of CDR3 regions. TCRdb re-called the multiplex PCR reads with MiXCR, one entry per CDR3 protein. Here the sample spans approximately 690,000 distinct CDR3 sequences, about 30% being singletons. This sample's time point: persistent/refractory GD, antithyroid drugs over 5 years with positive TRAb. With RNA extracted from PBMCs as input, the TCR library was made. Here the sequenced sample was peripheral blood mononuclear cells (PBMCs), taken when the disease was refractory, from a patient treated with antithyroid drugs. All receptors come from a female donor with Graves disease.

This clonotype has only a few counts. The genes are TRBV2 and TRBJ2-7, with a tentative D call TRBD2 (5 bases). V was trimmed by 2 bases and J by 5 bases, leaving 16 bases between them. The CDR3 is made up of 15 amino acids. Germline assignment: CDR1 SNHLY and CDR2 FYNNEI. In DNA, the CDR3 is TGTGCCAGCAGTGAATTGGCCGTCCTCGGGGACGAGCAGTACTTC. Amino acid sequence: CASSELAVLGDEQYF.

The chain links TRBV7-2 to TRBJ1-1; D remains ambiguous. V dropped 0 bases and J dropped 4 bases, with 15 bases sitting between them. The CDR3 runs 16 residues. Germline CDR1 reads SGHTA; CDR2 reads FQGNSA. The CDR3 DNA follows: TGTGCCAGCAGCTTAGCGCCGAGGGCTTCGGGCACTGAAGCTTTCTTT. This sequence encodes CASSLAPRASGTEAFF.

This clonotype occurred many times. The rearrangement joins TRBV6-5 to TRBJ1-2, with 7 nucleotides matching TRBD1. Trimming cost V 2 bases and J 6 bases; bases outside gene matches: 6. The CDR3 has 14 residues. Germline V gives CDR1 MNHEY, CDR2 SVGAGI. The CDR3 DNA is TGTGCCAGCAGTTACGCGACAGGGAGGGATGGCTACACCTTC. This codes for CASSYATGRDGYTF.

Only a few counts were recorded for this clonotype. V and J are TRBV20-1 and TRBJ2-5, with D possibly TRBD2 on 5 matching bases. The germline V and J ends were trimmed by 6 bases and 2 bases, with 13 bases remaining between them. CDR1 DFQATT and CDR2 SNEGSKA come from the germline V gene (reference sequence). This CDR3 has 13 residues. In DNA, the CDR3 is TGCAGTGCGCTTAACCGGGGACAAGAGACCCAGTACTTC. Amino acid sequence: CSALNRGQETQYF.

This chain links TRBV30 with TRBJ1-2; D is uncertain. The V end was cut by 3 bases, the J end by 5 bases, with 10 bases between. CDR1 GTSNPN and CDR2 SVGIG come from the germline V gene (reference sequence). This CDR3 region has 12 residues. CDR3 sequence reads: CAWRTVDYGYTF. DNA of the CDR3: TGTGCCTGGAGGACGGTGGATTATGGCTACACCTTC.

Many counts were recorded for this clonotype. The rearrangement joins TRBV6-1 to TRBJ1-2; a weak D match, TRBD1 (6 bases). Trimming stripped 6 bases from V and 1 base from J, with 9 bases between. Germline loops: CDR1 MNHNS, CDR2 SASEGT. The CDR3 totals 13 residues. In DNA, the CDR3 is TGTGCCAGCAGGATACAGGGTAACTATGGCTACACCTTC. Its translation: CASRIQGNYGYTF.

This clonotype was observed a handful of times. A much larger clone differs from this one at a single base, so this may be a read error. The chain links TRBV3-1 to TRBJ1-1; D call uncertain. Germline CDR1 LGHDT, CDR2 YNNKEL (reference sequence). This CDR3 comprises 13 residues. V was cut by 3 bases and J by 1 base, with 6 bases left in between. The CDR3 DNA is TGTGCCAGCAGCCACTGGGGGAACACTGAAGCTTTCTTT. Translated: CASSHWGNTEAFF.

Only a few counts were recorded for this clonotype. The chain uses TRBV29-1 and TRBJ1-4, with a tentative D call TRBD1 (5 bases). The CDR3 runs to 14 residues. The germline V gene encodes CDR1 SQVTM and CDR2 ANQGSEA. V was pared by 4 bases and J by 5 bases, with 14 bases between. The CDR3 loop is CSVVQAGGNEKLFF. The CDR3 coding sequence is TGCAGCGTTGTCCAAGCCGGGGGAAATGAAAAACTGTTTTTT.

This clonotype turned up a few times. The chain employs TRBV20-1 and TRBJ1-1, with D unresolved. The CDR3 extends over 13 amino acids. V was cut by 1 base and J by 1 base, with 7 bases left in between. Germline values: CDR1 DFQATT, CDR2 SNEGSKA (reference sequence). This chain's CDR3 is CSARVLGNTEAFF. Written as DNA, the CDR3 is TGCAGTGCTAGAGTATTAGGGAACACTGAAGCTTTCTTT.

To note about this clonotype: This may be a read error, as it is one base from a much larger clone. This chain's CDR3 is CASSEAMTGLAEQYF. In DNA, the CDR3 is TGTGCCAGCAGTGAAGCTATGACGGGACTAGCGGAGCAGTACTTC. The V and J genes are TRBV2 and TRBJ2-7; the match to TRBD2 covers 10 bases. This CDR3 region has 15 residues. The germline CDR1 and CDR2 sequences are SNHLY and FYNNEI. Unmatched junction bases numbered 6, after V lost 0 bases and J lost 7 bases.

This chain uses TRBV25-1 with TRBJ2-1, with 8 bases lining up with TRBD1. CDR3 size: 15 residues. The ends lost 5 bases at V and 9 bases at J; junction bases unmatched: 12. CDR1 MGHDK and CDR2 SYGVNS come from the germline V gene. The CDR3 DNA reads as TGTGCCAGCAGTCCCAGGACAGGGCGAGGTAGTGAGCAGTTCTTC. Protein sequence: CASSPRTGRGSEQFF. Drawing the rest from reference TRBV25-1 and TRBJ2-1, the complete variable domain is EADIYQTPRYLVIGTGKKITLECSQTMGHDKMYWYQQDPGMELHLIHYSYGVNSTEKGDLSSESTVSRIRTEHFPLTLESARPSHTSQYLCASSPRTGRGSEQFFGPGTRLTVL.

This clonotype has only a few counts. V is TRBV2 and J is TRBJ1-2; 8 bases are a match to TRBD1. With V trimmed by 10 bases and J by 5 bases, 6 bases remained unmatched. The CDR3 sequence is 12 residues long. Germline V gene lookup returns CDR1 SNHLY and CDR2 FYNNEI. The CDR3 is CATGTGPYGYTF. CDR3 nucleotides: TGTGCCACCGGGACAGGCCCTTATGGCTACACCTTC.

The genes are TRBV7-9 and TRBJ2-7; 13 nucleotides match TRBD2. After removal of 5 bases from V and 2 bases from J, the junction contained 6 bases not matched to a gene. This CDR3 contains 16 residues. Germline V CDR1 and CDR2: SEHNR, FQNEAQ (reference sequence). CDR3 bases: TGTGCCAGCAGCCCAACTAGCGGGAGGGTGGCCTACGAGCAGTACTTC. It specifies CASSPTSGRVAYEQYF.

The V and J genes are TRBV30 and TRBJ1-5, with no clear D. The V gene's germline CDR1 is GTSNPN and CDR2 SVGIG (reference sequence). This CDR3 region has 14 residues. V dropped 4 bases and J dropped 5 bases, with 15 bases sitting between them. Here the CDR3 DNA reads TGTGCCTGGAAATCGGCAGCCCGAGATCAGCCCCAGCATTTT. This gives the protein CAWKSAARDQPQHF.

The chain recombines TRBV30 with TRBJ2-7; D not resolved. V lost 0 bases, J lost 3 bases, and 18 bases lay in between. There are 16 residues in the CDR3. The germline CDR1 and CDR2 sequences are GTSNPN and SVGIG (reference sequence). The CDR3 loop reads CAWSVGWAASFYEQYF. CDR3 DNA sequence: TGTGCCTGGAGTGTAGGGTGGGCCGCGAGCTTCTACGAGCAGTACTTC.

The genes are TRBV5-1 and TRBJ1-5; D gene ambiguous. The CDR3 is made up of 17 amino acids. V was pared by 0 bases and J by 0 bases, with 13 bases between. Germline lookup yields CDR1 SGHRS and CDR2 YFSETQ. The CDR3 sequence is CASSLEAVDYSNQPQHF. Here the CDR3 DNA reads TGCGCCAGCAGCTTGGAAGCGGTCGACTATAGCAATCAGCCCCAGCATTTT.

Only one count was recorded for this clonotype. V is TRBV7-9 and J is TRBJ2-7; D not certain. Trimming stripped 6 bases from V and 7 bases from J, with 10 bases between. Germline CDR1 and CDR2: SEHNR and FQNEAQ (reference sequence). This CDR3 contains 11 residues. The chain's CDR3 is CASSFIEEQYF. CDR3 in DNA: TGTGCCAGCAGTTTTATAGAGGAGCAGTACTTC.